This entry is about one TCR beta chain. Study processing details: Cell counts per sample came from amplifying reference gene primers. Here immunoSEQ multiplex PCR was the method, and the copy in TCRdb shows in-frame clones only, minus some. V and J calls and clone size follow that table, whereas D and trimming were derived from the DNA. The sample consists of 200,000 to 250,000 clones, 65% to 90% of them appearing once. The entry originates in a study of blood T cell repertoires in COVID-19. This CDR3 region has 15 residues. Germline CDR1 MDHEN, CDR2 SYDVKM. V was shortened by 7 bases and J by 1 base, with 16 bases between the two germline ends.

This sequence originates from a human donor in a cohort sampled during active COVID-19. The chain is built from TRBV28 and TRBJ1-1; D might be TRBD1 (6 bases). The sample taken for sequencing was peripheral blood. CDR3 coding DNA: TGTGCCAGCATCCTGGGGGCAGGACAGAACACTGAAGCTTTCTTT. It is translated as CASILGAGQNTEAFF.